Below, 24 T cell receptor beta chains from the same sample are listed, as sequenced in a study of T cells in localized non-small cell lung cancer (dated by TCRdb to the early 2020s). The library relied on the immunoSEQ multiplex PCR assay. Here the immuneACCESS table is served through TCRdb, limited to in-frame sequences with V and J called. Missing clones are a known gap in these copies; in checked studies unresolved V genes cover under half, and the rest lacks a known reason. The sample data list about 33,000 clones, and 90% to 95% of these were observed just once. Together, the top ten hold approximately 5.4% of the sample. The sample in question was PBMCs, obtained before any cancer treatment. The receptors shown here come from a man between 40 and 75 years old with stage II lung adenocarcinoma.

The chain recombines TRBV28 with TRBJ1-6; possibly TRBD1 for D (5 bases). The V gene lost 1 base and the J gene lost 5 bases, with 12 bases spanning the gap. This CDR3 has 16 amino acids. Germline V gene data show CDR1 as MDHEN and CDR2 as SYDVKM. CDR3 amino acids: CASSLSREGNNSPLHF. The CDR3, as DNA: TGTGCCAGCAGTTTATCGAGGGAGGGGAATAATTCACCCCTCCACTTT.

A single count supports this clone. The rearrangement joins TRBV6-1 to TRBJ2-3, with D possibly matching TRBD2 (5 bases). The ends were cut back, 3 bases at V and 0 bases at J, with 22 bases in the middle. The CDR3 is 19 residues long. Germline CDR1 MNHNS, CDR2 SASEGT. This chain's CDR3 is CASSETLLWEAVSTDTQYF. In nucleotides, the CDR3 is TGTGCCAGCAGTGAGACGTTATTGTGGGAAGCGGTCAGCACAGATACGCAGTATTTT.

This clone was observed a few times. The chain employs TRBV28 and TRBJ2-7, with no clear D. From germline, CDR1 is MDHEN and CDR2 SYDVKM. Trimming cost V 3 bases and J 2 bases, with 2 bases left between them. The CDR3 is 11 residues long. The CDR3 sequence is CASSLAYEQYF. The CDR3 DNA sequence: TGTGCCAGCAGTTTGGCCTACGAGCAGTACTTC.

The chain recombines TRBV5-5 with TRBJ2-1, with no clear D. Germline lookup yields CDR1 SGHKS and CDR2 YYEKEE (reference sequence). Trimming took 6 bases from V and 0 from J, leaving 19 bases between them. The CDR3 totals 17 residues. The CDR3, as DNA: TGTGCCAGCACCCCTCCCTCCGGCGGCGCCTCCTACAATGAGCAGTTCTTC. Encoded protein: CASTPPSGGASYNEQFF.

The chain recombines TRBV5-1 with TRBJ2-5; 13 nucleotides align to TRBD2. Per the germline V gene, CDR1 is SGHRS and CDR2 is YFSETQ. The V gene end was trimmed by 2 bases and the J gene end by 3 bases; junction bases not matched to a gene: 1. The CDR3 is made up of 15 amino acids. The CDR3 DNA follows: TGCGCCAGCAGCTTCGGGACTAGCGGGGAAGAGACCCAGTACTTC. It encodes CASSFGTSGEETQYF.

The rearrangement links TRBV6-1 to TRBJ2-5, with D unclear. Between the trimmed V and J ends, which lost 6 bases and 8 bases, there was a span of 16 bases. The length of the CDR3 is 13 residues. The germline gives CDR1 MNHNS, CDR2 SASEGT. The CDR3 nucleotides read TGTGCCAGCAGCCAAACAGACCGAAATACCCAGTACTTC. It yields the protein CASSQTDRNTQYF.

CDR3 in amino acids: CASSDGYGYTF. In DNA form, the CDR3 reads TGTGCCAGCAGCGACGGGTATGGCTACACCTTC. The chain links TRBV9 to TRBJ1-2; D remains ambiguous. The CDR3 is 11 residues long. Germline V gene data show CDR1 as SGDLS and CDR2 as YYNGEE. Trimming took off 3 bases at V and 5 bases at J, with 5 bases between the two ends.

The rearrangement joins TRBV18 to TRBJ2-3, with a possible D match to TRBD1 (5 bases). Per germline, CDR1 KGHSH and CDR2 LQKENI. Trimming pared 1 base from V and 6 bases from J, leaving 11 bases between. This CDR3 has 14 amino acids. This CDR3 reads CASSPQGKPDTQYF. The CDR3 DNA is TGTGCCAGCTCACCACAGGGGAAGCCCGATACGCAGTATTTT.

The rearrangement links TRBV2 to TRBJ2-3; 7 nucleotides line up with TRBD1. The germline V gene encodes CDR1 SNHLY and CDR2 FYNNEI. With 5 bases clipped from V and 8 bases from J, the junction kept 13 bases outside the gene matches. This CDR3 contains 15 residues. CDR3 protein: CASSLRDRVGVTQYF. The CDR3 DNA reads as TGTGCCAGCAGTCTTCGAGACAGGGTAGGAGTTACGCAGTATTTT.

The chain combines TRBV4-1 with TRBJ2-3, with TRBD2 matching 11 bases. CDR1 and CDR2 (germline): MGHRA, YSYEKL. Unmatched junction bases numbered 5, after V lost 1 base and J lost 5 bases. This CDR3 spans 16 amino acids. The DNA of the CDR3 is TGCGCCAGCAGCCAAGCTACCGGGACTAGCGGAGATACGCAGTATTTT. This gives the protein CASSQATGTSGDTQYF.

The chain joins TRBV28 to TRBJ1-4; D call uncertain. V lost 7 bases, J lost 7 bases, and 13 bases lay in between. CDR3 length: 13 residues. Germline CDR1 MDHEN, CDR2 SYDVKM. Here the CDR3 DNA reads TGTGCCAGCAACGCTCTAGCTGTTGAAAAACTGTTTTTT. Residues: CASNALAVEKLFF.

V and J are TRBV6-1 and TRBJ1-5; 10 bases are shared with TRBD1. In germline, CDR1 is MNHNS, CDR2 SASEGT. Trimming at V came to 5 bases and at J to 2 bases, leaving 3 bases not matched to a gene. This CDR3 region has 15 residues. The CDR3 is CASSSGTGGNQPQHF. As DNA, the CDR3 is TGTGCCAGCAGTTCGGGGACAGGGGGCAATCAGCCCCAGCATTTT.

Written as DNA, the CDR3 is TGTGCCAGCAGTTACAGCTCATTGAACACTGAAGCTTTCTTT. This sequence encodes CASSYSSLNTEAFF. This chain uses TRBV6-5 with TRBJ1-1; no clear D gene. This CDR3 contains 14 residues. V lost 2 bases and J lost 0, with 7 bases in between. Per the germline V gene, CDR1 is MNHEY and CDR2 is SVGAGI.

J is TRBJ1-5 and V is TRBV27; D gene unclear. The germline V gene encodes CDR1 MNHEY and CDR2 SMNVEV (reference sequence). CDR3 length: 13 amino acids. Trimming stripped 3 bases from V and 0 bases from J, with 3 bases between. As DNA, the CDR3 is TGTGCCAGCAGTTTCCCTAGCAATCAGCCCCAGCATTTT. Encoded protein: CASSFPSNQPQHF.

The V call is TRBV6-5, the J call TRBJ1-2, with 7 bases fitting TRBD1. Germline V lookup: CDR1 MNHEY, CDR2 SVGAGI. Trimming cost V 6 bases and J 0 bases; bases outside gene matches: 4. The CDR3 has 14 amino acids. CDR3 protein: CASRGQIANYGYTF. CDR3 in DNA: TGTGCCAGCAGGGGACAGATTGCTAACTATGGCTACACCTTC.

The genes are TRBV7-3 and TRBJ1-6; weak D call: TRBD1 (6 bases). The CDR3 is made up of 15 amino acids. The ends were cut back, 2 bases at V and 6 bases at J, with 11 bases in the middle. From germline, CDR1 is SGHTA and CDR2 FQGTGA. The CDR3 reads CASSLEQGFNSPLHF. In nucleotides, the CDR3 is TGTGCCAGCAGCTTAGAACAGGGTTTTAATTCACCCCTCCACTTT.

This chain links TRBV7-2 with TRBJ2-5, with TRBD2 matching 7 bases. Germline CDR1 and CDR2: SGHTA and FQGNSA. The CDR3 length is 16 residues. V dropped 1 base and J dropped 0; count of bases not matched to a gene: 5. The CDR3 sequence: CASSLGTRPYQETQYF. The CDR3 DNA sequence: TGTGCCAGCAGCTTAGGGACTAGGCCGTACCAAGAGACCCAGTACTTC.

CDR3 amino acids: CASSFLGPQGNSNQPQHF. CDR3 DNA sequence: TGTGCCAGCAGCTTTTTAGGCCCGCAGGGGAATAGCAATCAGCCCCAGCATTTT. The chain combines TRBV7-2 with TRBJ1-5, with D possibly matching TRBD1 (6 bases). Germline V gene data show CDR1 as SGHTA and CDR2 as FQGNSA. Trimming removed 3 bases from V and 0 bases from J, with 18 bases in between. CDR3 length: 18 amino acids.

The chain recombines TRBV19 with TRBJ1-1; possibly TRBD1 for D (5 bases). CDR1 and CDR2 from the germline V gene are LNHDA and SQIVND (reference sequence). With 1 base removed from V and 3 bases from J, the gap between germline ends came to 12 bases. This CDR3 spans 15 amino acids. The CDR3 sequence is CASSIVDRQYTEAFF. CDR3 nucleotides: TGTGCCAGTAGTATAGTCGATAGACAGTACACTGAAGCTTTCTTT.

J is TRBJ1-2 and V is TRBV5-6; 11 positions match TRBD1. Per the germline V gene, CDR1 is SGHDT and CDR2 is YYEEEE. J was trimmed by 4 bases and V by 4 bases; bases with no gene match: 3. The CDR3 is 14 amino acids. The CDR3 is CASSPGTGGYGYTF. CDR3 in DNA: TGTGCCAGCAGCCCCGGGACAGGGGGCTATGGCTACACCTTC.

This chain joins TRBV10-3 and TRBJ1-5; maybe TRBD1 (5 bases). The CDR3 extends over 15 amino acids. CDR1 is ENHRY and CDR2 is SYGVKD in the germline V gene. Trimming stripped 6 bases from V and 2 bases from J, with 14 bases between. The CDR3 DNA reads TGTGCCATCAGAGCAGGAGGAGGGGGCAATCAGCCCCAGCATTTT. It yields the protein CAIRAGGGGNQPQHF.

V gene TRBV7-9 combines with J gene TRBJ1-3; D gene ambiguous. Trimming cost V 0 bases and J 6 bases, with 12 bases left between them. Germline V gene lookup returns CDR1 SEHNR and CDR2 FQNEAQ (reference sequence). The CDR3 consists of 15 residues. CDR3 sequence: CASSLAGRLENTIYF. CDR3 DNA sequence: TGTGCCAGCAGCTTAGCGGGCAGACTCGAAAACACCATATATTTT.

The chain joins TRBV5-1 to TRBJ2-2, with D hard to call. The CDR3 has 14 amino acids. V dropped 0 bases and J dropped 7 bases, with 10 bases sitting between them. Germline CDR1 is SGHRS and CDR2 is YFSETQ. The CDR3 sequence: CASSLDRGGGELFF. CDR3 in DNA: TGCGCCAGCAGCTTGGATCGAGGTGGCGGGGAGCTGTTTTTT. The variable domain in full, completed from reference TRBV5-1 and TRBJ2-2, reads KAGVTQTPRYLIKTRGQQVTLSCSPISGHRSVSWYQQTPGQGLQFLFEYFSETQRNKGNFPGRFSGRQFSNSRSEMNVSTLELGDSALYLCASSLDRGGGELFFGEGSRLTVL.

V usage is TRBV1 and J usage is TRBJ2-2; TRBD2 is the table's D call and was not checked against the DNA. TRBV1 is labeled a pseudogene. The CDR3 has 19 residues. CDR3 protein: CTSSPGTSGGRGGRGELFF. CDR3 nucleotides: TGCACCAGCAGTCCCGGGACTAGCGGCGGAAGGGGGGGTCGGGGGGAGCTGTTTTTT.